This T cell receptor (beta chain) appears in the sequencing data of a study of cytomegalovirus exposure and HLA in healthy donors. Whole-study context: According to later analysis, the same platform produced the 120 validation and under 750 first-cohort repertoires.

Using immunoSEQ multiplex PCR, the repertoire was profiled, and TCRdb retains in-frame clones only, with some absent. The repertoire holds some 260,000 clones, over 75% seen once, with approximately 12% in the top ten. Study-wide results and limits: The classifier was said to identify cytomegalovirus status with high specificity and sensitivity.

V was pared by 0 bases and J by 4 bases, with 13 bases between. There are 16 residues in the CDR3. Per germline, CDR1 SGDLS and CDR2 YYNGEE. Worth noting for this clone: Its antigen remains unidentified.

The rearrangement links TRBV9 to TRBJ2-2, with a weak D call TRBD1 (5 bases). The sequence derives from a man between 18 and 35 years old in good health and CMV-seropositive. The sample consisted of PBMCs. DNA for the CDR3: TGTGCCAGCAGCGTAGAAGCAGGGCCTACCACCGGGGAGCTGTTTTTT. This translates into CASSVEAGPTTGELFF.